This T cell receptor (beta chain) is from a study of blood T cells in healthy people across ages. V gave up 5 bases and J gave up 0 bases, with 14 bases separating them. Per the germline V gene, CDR1 is SGHVS and CDR2 is FQNEAQ. The CDR3 runs 16 residues. In this sample, this clonotype turned up a few times. Primed by a sample-barcoded 5' primer and a J-beta primer mix, a second PCR proceeded for about 7 to 11 cycles. TCRdb re-called the 5' RACE reads through MiXCR, storing one row per CDR3 protein. The data contain about a million distinct CDR3 sequences, 51% of them singletons. The specimen was blood. This receptor was taken from a woman aged 55 to 70 in good health. The rearrangement uses TRBV7-8 and TRBJ2-1; unclear D gene. The CDR3 sequence: CASSGRPPSSYNEQFF. As DNA, the CDR3 is TGTGCCAGCAGCGGTCGACCCCCTTCCTCCTACAATGAGCAGTTCTTC.